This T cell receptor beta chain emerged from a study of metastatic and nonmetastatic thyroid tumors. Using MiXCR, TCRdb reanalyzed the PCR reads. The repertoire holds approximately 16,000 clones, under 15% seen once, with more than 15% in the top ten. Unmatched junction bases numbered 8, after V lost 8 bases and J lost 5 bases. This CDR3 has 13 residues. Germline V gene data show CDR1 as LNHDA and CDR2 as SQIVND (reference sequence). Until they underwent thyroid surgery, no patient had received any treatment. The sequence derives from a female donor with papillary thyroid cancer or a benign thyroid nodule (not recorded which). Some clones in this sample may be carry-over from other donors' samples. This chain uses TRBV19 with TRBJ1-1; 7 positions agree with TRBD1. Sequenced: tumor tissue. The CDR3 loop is CASYTQGMTEAFF. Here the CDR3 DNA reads TGTGCCAGTTACACACAGGGGATGACTGAAGCTTTCTTT.